One and the same sample provided the 27 T cell receptor beta chains below, sequenced in a study of OX40 agonist ivuxolimab in advanced cancers. TCRdb keeps only in-frame clones here, not all; method: immunoSEQ multiplex PCR. The sample records 15,000 to 20,000 clones, 85% to 90% being singletons. The sample here was CD4+ or CD8+ T cells sorted from blood, taken in a trial of the OX40 agonist ivuxolimab. The receptors come from an adult with an advanced solid tumor such as melanoma, head and neck, liver or kidney cancer.

This rearrangement joins TRBV5-1 to TRBJ1-1, with D hard to call. Deletions cut 5 bases from V and 2 bases from J, with 10 bases between. This CDR3 has 13 residues. The germline V gene encodes CDR1 SGHRS and CDR2 YFSETQ. CDR3 amino acids: CASREISNTEAFF. Written as DNA, the CDR3 is TGCGCCAGCAGGGAGATCTCAAACACTGAAGCTTTCTTT.

The V and J genes are TRBV28 and TRBJ2-7; perhaps TRBD1 as D (5 bases). The CDR3 spans 17 residues. Trimming pared 4 bases from V and 0 bases from J, leaving 19 bases between. CDR1 is MDHEN, CDR2 SYDVKM, per germline. CDR3 residues: CASSSLPEQVFSYEQYF. The DNA for the CDR3 is TGTGCCAGCAGTTCCCTCCCGGAACAGGTCTTCTCCTACGAGCAGTACTTC.

This chain links TRBV19 with TRBJ2-2; no reliable D call. Germline V CDR1 and CDR2: LNHDA, SQIVND (reference sequence). V was clipped by 0 bases and J by 0 bases, with 8 bases between them. This CDR3 spans 16 amino acids. CDR3 amino acids: CASSIDIAPNTGELFF. The DNA for the CDR3 is TGTGCCAGTAGTATAGATATAGCCCCGAACACCGGGGAGCTGTTTTTT.

This sequence joins TRBV5-1 and TRBJ2-5; the D is unclear. Trimming shortened V by 2 bases and J by 1 base, and 0 bases separated the two germline ends. CDR1 is SGHRS and CDR2 is YFSETQ in the germline V gene. The CDR3 sequence is 11 residues long. CDR3 sequence (DNA): TGCGCCAGCAGCTTCCAAGAGACCCAGTACTTC. This encodes CASSFQETQYF. Full variable domain (outside the CDR3, taken from reference TRBV5-1 and TRBJ2-5): KAGVTQTPRYLIKTRGQQVTLSCSPISGHRSVSWYQQTPGQGLQFLFEYFSETQRNKGNFPGRFSGRQFSNSRSEMNVSTLELGDSALYLCASSFQETQYFGPGTRLLVL.

The chain has TRBV2 and TRBJ2-7, with 7 positions matching TRBD1. This CDR3 has 13 residues. After removal of 6 bases from V and 2 bases from J, the junction contained 4 bases not matched to a gene. The germline V gene encodes CDR1 SNHLY and CDR2 FYNNEI. The CDR3 sequence is CASRQGTAYEQYF. The CDR3 DNA reads as TGTGCCAGCAGACAAGGGACAGCCTACGAGCAGTACTTC.

The chain joins TRBV27 to TRBJ2-3; 9 bases match TRBD1. Germline V gene data show CDR1 as MNHEY and CDR2 as SMNVEV (reference sequence). The CDR3 has 14 amino acids. The V and J ends lost 5 bases and 5 bases, in that order; junction bases with no gene match: 5. The CDR3 here is CASSPGQGIDTQYF. The CDR3 coding sequence is TGTGCCAGCAGTCCCGGACAGGGGATAGATACGCAGTATTTT.

The chain couples TRBV7-9 to TRBJ1-1, with D uncertain. Trimming cost V 2 bases and J 0 bases, with 4 bases left between them. The CDR3 runs to 13 residues. Germline V CDR1 and CDR2: SEHNR, FQNEAQ (reference sequence). The CDR3 DNA reads TGTGCCAGCAGCTTACCGGTGAACACTGAAGCTTTCTTT. Translated, it gives CASSLPVNTEAFF.

V usage is TRBV19 and J usage is TRBJ2-1; D is unclear. The germline V gene has CDR1 LNHDA and CDR2 SQIVND (reference sequence). The V end lost 11 bases, the J end lost 2 bases, and 13 bases lay between the germline ends. The CDR3 length is 13 residues. The CDR3 DNA reads as TGTGCCGGGTCCCATGGCCCCTACAATGAGCAGTTCTTC. This codes for CAGSHGPYNEQFF.

The V call is TRBV19, the J call TRBJ2-7, with TRBD2 identical over 12 bases. Germline V gene lookup returns CDR1 LNHDA and CDR2 SQIVND (reference sequence). V lost 4 bases and J lost 2; bases outside the gene matches: 3. The CDR3 is 15 residues long. The CDR3 coding sequence is TGTGCCAGTAGTACAGGACTAGCGGGACCCTACGAGCAGTACTTC. Amino acid sequence: CASSTGLAGPYEQYF.

The chain couples TRBV6-1 to TRBJ1-1; D gene unclear. This CDR3 is built from 15 residues. The V gene lost 5 bases and the J gene lost 0 bases, with 13 bases spanning the gap. Germline assignment: CDR1 MNHNS and CDR2 SASEGT. As DNA, the CDR3 is TGTGCCAGCAGTAGCTCAAGGCTCATGAACACTGAAGCTTTCTTT. Translating gives CASSSSRLMNTEAFF.

The V and J genes are TRBV2 and TRBJ2-7; D may match TRBD1 or TRBD2 (6 bases each). Germline V gene sequence: CDR1 SNHLY, CDR2 FYNNEI. This CDR3 region has 16 residues. Trimming removed 3 bases at V and 3 bases at J, with 18 bases between. CDR3: CASSDFRGDGYYEQYF. The CDR3, as DNA: TGTGCCAGCAGTGATTTTAGGGGGGACGGGTACTACGAGCAGTACTTC.

The chain recombines TRBV4-3 with TRBJ1-1; TRBD1 matches at 7 bases. This CDR3 has 15 amino acids. V shed 3 bases and J 0 bases; nucleotides not matched to a gene: 4. CDR1 is LGHNA and CDR2 is YSLEER in the germline V gene. The CDR3 sequence: CASSQPGQMNTEAFF. CDR3 coding DNA: TGCGCCAGCAGCCAGCCGGGACAGATGAACACTGAAGCTTTCTTT.

This clone turned up a few times. The chain joins TRBV30 to TRBJ1-1; the D is unclear. The CDR3 spans 13 residues. Trimming shortened V by 2 bases and J by 6 bases, and 13 bases separated the two germline ends. Per the germline V gene, CDR1 is GTSNPN and CDR2 is SVGIG (reference sequence). The CDR3 sequence: CAWSWTEGAEAFF. The CDR3, as DNA: TGTGCCTGGAGTTGGACGGAAGGAGCTGAAGCTTTCTTT.

This clone turned up a few times. V is TRBV25-1 and J is TRBJ2-7; the D is unclear. V shed 4 bases and J shed 5 bases, with 12 bases lying between them. The CDR3 spans 13 residues. Germline V gene data show CDR1 as MGHDK and CDR2 as SYGVNS. CDR3 in amino acids: CASSVSKRNEQYF. CDR3 bases: TGTGCCAGCAGTGTTTCGAAGAGGAACGAGCAGTACTTC.

In this sample, this clone turned up once. The V gene is TRBV9, the J gene TRBJ2-1; 8 nucleotides match TRBD2. CDR1 and CDR2 (germline): SGDLS, YYNGEE. J was trimmed by 8 bases and V by 3 bases; bases with no gene match: 1. This CDR3 comprises 12 residues. For the CDR3, the DNA is TGTGCCAGCAGCGGGACTAGCCATGAGCAGTTCTTC. It codes for CASSGTSHEQFF. Based on the CDR3 plus reference TRBV9 and TRBJ2-1, the full variable domain is DSGVTQTPKHLITATGQRVTLRCSPRSGDLSVYWYQQSLDQGLQFLIQYYNGEERAKGNILERFSAQQFPDLHSELNLSSLELGDSALYFCASSGTSHEQFFGPGTRLTVL.

This rearrangement joins TRBV4-3 to TRBJ2-2; a weak D match, TRBD2 (5 bases). CDR3 length: 17 residues. Germline CDR1 is LGHNA and CDR2 is YSLEER. Trimming pared 0 bases from V and 5 bases from J, leaving 16 bases between. The CDR3 is CASSQEGDEVLTGELFF. CDR3 nucleotides: TGCGCCAGCAGCCAAGAGGGAGACGAAGTATTGACCGGGGAGCTGTTTTTT.

This clone is a singleton in its sample. The gene calls are TRBV4-3 and TRBJ2-5, with 15 bases matching TRBD2. This CDR3 is 17 amino acids long. The germline gives CDR1 LGHNA, CDR2 YSLEER. V dropped 3 bases and J dropped 4; count of bases not matched to a gene: 6. The CDR3 DNA follows: TGCGCCAGCAGCCAGGGACTAGCGGGAGGAAGAGGAGAGACCCAGTACTTC. Its protein product is CASSQGLAGGRGETQYF.

Here the CDR3 reads CASSPAKVAGATGELFF. The DNA of the CDR3 is TGTGCCAGCAGCCCAGCTAAGGTAGCGGGAGCCACCGGGGAGCTGTTTTTT. This chain joins TRBV5-4 and TRBJ2-2, with 9 bases aligning to TRBD2. Losses at the gene ends were 4 bases for V and 4 bases for J; bases not matched to a gene: 11. Germline V lookup: CDR1 SGHNT, CDR2 YYREEE (reference sequence). This CDR3 has 17 residues.

CDR3 loop: CASSPGTAFEAFF. The CDR3 DNA sequence: TGTGCCAGTAGCCCCGGGACAGCCTTTGAAGCTTTCTTT. The rearrangement uses TRBV19 and TRBJ1-1, with 7 nucleotides matching TRBD1. With 6 bases clipped from V and 7 bases from J, the junction kept 8 bases outside the gene matches. Germline-derived CDR1 and CDR2 are LNHDA and SQIVND (reference sequence). This CDR3 is 13 amino acids long.

The V gene is TRBV5-8, the J gene TRBJ1-5, with 11 bases identical to TRBD1. Germline CDR1 and CDR2: SGHTS and YDEGEE. J was trimmed by 6 bases and V by 7 bases; bases with no gene match: 9. The CDR3 is made up of 15 amino acids. The CDR3 DNA follows: TGTGCCAGCTCCCGGACAGGGGGCGCGGGTCAGCCCCAGCATTTT. Translating gives CASSRTGGAGQPQHF.

The genes are TRBV27 and TRBJ2-1; 7 bases agree with TRBD1. There are 13 residues in the CDR3. Germline V gene lookup returns CDR1 MNHEY and CDR2 SMNVEV (reference sequence). V dropped 7 bases and J dropped 5; count of bases not matched to a gene: 5. The CDR3 DNA reads TGTGCCAGCATACAGGGGAACAACAATGAGCAGTTCTTC. Its translation is CASIQGNNNEQFF.

The chain joins TRBV13 to TRBJ2-5; 8 bases match TRBD2. The J segment lost 7 bases and the V segment lost 1 base, leaving 11 bases of the junction unmatched. Looked up from germline, CDR1 is PRHDT and CDR2 is FYEKMQ (reference sequence). The CDR3 has 16 residues. For the CDR3, the DNA is TGTGCCAGCAGCTTAGAGGCTAGCGGGCCGGAGGGGACCCAGTACTTC. Translated, it gives CASSLEASGPEGTQYF.

The rearrangement joins TRBV28 to TRBJ1-1; 7 nucleotides agree with TRBD1. Germline CDR1 and CDR2: MDHEN and SYDVKM. Trimming took 1 base from V and 4 from J; bases not matched to a gene: 3. There are 14 residues in the CDR3. DNA of the CDR3: TGTGCCAGCAGTTTATCGGCAGGGGGCACTGAAGCTTTCTTT. Translation: CASSLSAGGTEAFF.

The chain is built from TRBV25-1 and TRBJ2-5, with 11 bases that match TRBD2. Germline V gene sequence: CDR1 MGHDK, CDR2 SYGVNS. The V and J ends lost 3 bases and 2 bases, in that order; junction bases with no gene match: 2. This CDR3 spans 15 amino acids. Here the CDR3 reads CASSEGTSGQETQYF. The CDR3 DNA reads as TGTGCCAGCAGTGAGGGGACTAGCGGACAAGAGACCCAGTACTTC.

Only a few counts were recorded for this clone. The J gene is TRBJ2-7, the V gene TRBV9; 11 bases line up with TRBD2. CDR1 and CDR2 (germline): SGDLS, YYNGEE. The CDR3 extends over 15 amino acids. The junction had 4 bases not matched to a gene; V was cut back by 2 bases and J by 3 bases. Here the CDR3 DNA reads TGTGCCAGCAGCGTCGAACTAGCGGGAGTCTACGAGCAGTACTTC. Protein: CASSVELAGVYEQYF.

V and J are TRBV5-6 and TRBJ2-4, with D tentatively TRBD2 (5 bases). The CDR3 contains 13 residues. Germline V gene data show CDR1 as SGHDT and CDR2 as YYEEEE. V shed 4 bases and J shed 8 bases, with 13 bases lying between them. CDR3 loop: CASSLGVSDIQYF. The CDR3 DNA follows: TGTGCCAGCAGCCTCGGGGTTTCAGACATTCAGTACTTC. Supplemented by reference TRBV5-6 and TRBJ2-4, the full variable domain reads DAGVTQSPTHLIKTRGQQVTLRCSPKSGHDTVSWYQQALGQGPQFIFQYYEEEERQRGNFPDRFSGHQFPNYSSELNVNALLLGDSALYLCASSLGVSDIQYFGAGTRLSVL.

V and J are TRBV9 and TRBJ2-1; 8 nucleotides agree with TRBD1. Looked up from germline, CDR1 is SGDLS and CDR2 is YYNGEE. J lost 5 bases, V lost 3 bases, and 7 bases had no gene match. CDR3 size: 15 residues. The CDR3 reads CASSDDRGFNNEQFF. The DNA for the CDR3 is TGTGCCAGCAGCGATGACAGGGGTTTCAACAATGAGCAGTTCTTC. Full variable domain (outside the CDR3, taken from reference TRBV9 and TRBJ2-1): DSGVTQTPKHLITATGQRVTLRCSPRSGDLSVYWYQQSLDQGLQFLIQYYNGEERAKGNILERFSAQQFPDLHSELNLSSLELGDSALYFCASSDDRGFNNEQFFGPGTRLTVL.